The TCR beta chain under discussion was sequenced for a study of blood T cell repertoires in COVID-19 (dated by TCRdb to 2020 to 2021). Turning to the overall study: Samples from collaborators originated in the United States, Italy and Spain and spanned both the acute and convalescent phases of COVID-19. The prospective study material was composed of cDNA or gDNA derived from T cells, B-cell-depleted T cells, or PBMCs. The dataset comprised deeply sampled blood TCRbeta repertoires from subjects exposed to, actively infected with, or recovered from COVID-19. A freely available public database, intended as a resource for researchers studying the immune response to SARS-CoV-2, is where the repertoires were released. The samples were drawn from the first 160 participants of the ongoing ImmuneRACE study and from 1,254 subjects provided by 6 global collaborators. Sample metadata almost always included a de-identified subject ID, COVID-19 status, age in years and sex. Where HLA class I and class II types were available, the types were taken from metadata supplied by the sample provider, not from assay-based typing. Overall study outcomes, separate from this receptor: Clinical and demographic metadata were provided uncurated, with the amount varying by source and participant.

CDR3 length: 19 amino acids, cysteine to phenylalanine. Just the 57-base CDR3 DNA is kept, in frame starting at base 1. From the germline V gene (reference sequence), CDR1 is SGHNT and CDR2 is YYREEE. Germline trimming: 0 bases from V, 5 bases from J; junction bases outside gene matches: 6. TCRbeta CDR3 regions were amplified from genomic DNA using the immunoSEQ Assay, a bias-controlled multiplex PCR. The original pipeline was this. Within the assay, amplification of reference gene primers was used to estimate how many nucleated cells each sample contained. To quantify the absolute abundance of each unique TCRbeta CDR3 rearrangement, sequence reads were collapsed and filtered. For each sample, productive Simpson clonality was calculated as the square root of Simpson's diversity index over productive rearrangements. Entries here come from immuneACCESS through TCRdb and include only in-frame sequences with V and J called. Some clones fail to appear in such tables; in the studies checked, an unresolved V gene covers under half of the shortfall, and the cause of the remainder is unknown. D and trimming come from the DNA, and the V and J calls and clone size come from that table. For this sample the table gives 180,000 or so clones, of which approximately 83% were detected only once. The ten largest make up over 2.5% of the sample.

The collaborating institutions used their own protocols to collect whole blood in K2EDTA tubes. For TCRbeta analysis, collaborators shipped samples as frozen whole blood, isolated PBMCs, or DNA extracted from either of those sample types. Regarding this clone: The antigen it recognizes is unknown. The input lacks base qualities; no much larger clone sits a single base away.

This clonotype was obtained from a man aged 55 to 70 with acute or convalescent COVID-19. The sequenced sample was peripheral blood. The rearrangement combines TRBV5-4 with TRBJ2-6, with TRBD2 identical over 15 junction bases. The nucleotides read TGTGCCAGCAGCTTGGGCGGGGGACTAGCGGGAGGTAGGGCCAACGTCCTGACTTTC. It translates to CASSLGGGLAGGRANVLTF.